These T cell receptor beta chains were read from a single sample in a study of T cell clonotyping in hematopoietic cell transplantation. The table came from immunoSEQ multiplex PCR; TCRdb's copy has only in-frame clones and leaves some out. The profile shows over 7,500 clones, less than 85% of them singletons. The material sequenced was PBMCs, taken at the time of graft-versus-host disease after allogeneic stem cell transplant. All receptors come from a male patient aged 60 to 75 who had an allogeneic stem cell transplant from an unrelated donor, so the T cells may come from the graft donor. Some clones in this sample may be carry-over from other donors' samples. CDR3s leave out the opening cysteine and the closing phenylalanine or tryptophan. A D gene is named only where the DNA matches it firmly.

ASMVGLSEAF | TRBJ1-1 | TRBV2 | -
ASSFGLNYNSPLH | TRBJ1-6 | TRBV13 | -
SVTVAFGTGAFSEQY | TRBJ2-7 | TRBV29-1 | TRBD1
ASSPQAAYGTYEQY | TRBJ2-7 | TRBV4-3 | -
SVEQGTNTGELF | TRBJ2-2 | TRBV29-1 | -
ASRRQGGTEAF | TRBJ1-1 | TRBV6-5 | TRBD1
ASSPDAGNQPQH | TRBJ1-5 | TRBV18 | -
ASSLDSSIGTEAF | TRBJ1-1 | TRBV4-3 | -
ASSPGGTTNEQF | TRBJ2-1 | TRBV9 | -
ASSLAGTNEKLF | TRBJ1-4 | TRBV5-1 | -
SGRSTGTAEAF | TRBJ1-1 | TRBV29-1 | -
ASSPTQYDNHEQY | TRBJ2-7 | TRBV7-8 | -
ASSPYAAGPLH | TRBJ1-6 | TRBV7-2 | -
ASSTGLYNEQF | TRBJ2-1 | TRBV19 | -
ASSSGMAQY | TRBJ2-3 | TRBV5-6 | -
ASSQDRNTEAF | TRBJ1-1 | TRBV18 | -
ASSPYLAGGFYEQY | TRBJ2-7 | TRBV9 | TRBD2
ASSLVAGDTEAF | TRBJ1-1 | TRBV7-2 | -
ASNRHSDREHEQY | TRBJ2-7 | TRBV6-5 | TRBD1
ASSTRDSGYSPLH | TRBJ1-6 | TRBV5-1 | TRBD1
AISESSGEVADTQY | TRBJ2-3 | TRBV10-3 | -
ASSEWGQLANTEAF | TRBJ1-1 | TRBV2 | -
ASSLTFGGSYEQY | TRBJ2-7 | TRBV4-2 | -
AMGDAGNGYT | TRBJ1-2 | TRBV7-8 | -
ASSQGQGRSPLH | TRBJ1-6 | TRBV5-8 | TRBD1
ASSYDQDQPQH | TRBJ1-5 | TRBV6-5 | -
ASRVASSYNSPLH | TRBJ1-6 | TRBV6-5 | -
ASSDIRSDSFYNEQF | TRBJ2-1 | TRBV25-1 | -
ASSQQGQGNSPLH | TRBJ1-6 | TRBV4-1 | TRBD1
ASSQVGQGYGYT | TRBJ1-2 | TRBV7-8 | TRBD1
ASSSYSGARGDTQY | TRBJ2-3 | TRBV7-9 | TRBD2
ASRPWGRRYDEQY | TRBJ2-7 | TRBV5-6 | -
ASSLGVTGKGIYNSPLH | TRBJ1-6 | TRBV11-2 | -
ASSPSGTNYGYT | TRBJ1-2 | TRBV2 | -
ASSLTIGGRTDTQY | TRBJ2-3 | TRBV7-3 | -
ASSFTPPDRWDSPLH | TRBJ1-6 | TRBV27 | TRBD1
ASSSEFRAYEQY | TRBJ2-7 | TRBV4-1 | -
ASSHQRERLNSPLH | TRBJ1-6 | TRBV19 | -
ASSPRGGEAF | TRBJ1-1 | TRBV7-2 | -
AISDRTGGNTEAF | TRBJ1-1 | TRBV10-3 | TRBD1
ASTSGGGYNEQF | TRBJ2-1 | TRBV6-1 | TRBD2
ASSLLSGTGDPGYT | TRBJ1-2 | TRBV7-9 | TRBD1
ASSRSPDTEAF | TRBJ1-1 | TRBV19 | -
ASSYGQGYSNQPQH | TRBJ1-5 | TRBV6-6 | -
ASRTGGGGYT | TRBJ1-2 | TRBV27 | TRBD1
ASSLVAGQPQH | TRBJ1-5 | TRBV5-5 | -
ASSTRTTEAF | TRBJ1-1 | TRBV19 | -
AISESRAPEGTEAF | TRBJ1-1 | TRBV10-3 | -
ASSLVAQETQY | TRBJ2-5 | TRBV5-4 | -
ARIVGDREDSNYEQY | TRBJ2-7 | TRBV19 | TRBD1
ASRTFGGADETQY | TRBJ2-5 | TRBV7-2 | TRBD2
ASSLIAAGELF | TRBJ2-2 | TRBV7-2 | -
ASSSPGQFVEQY | TRBJ2-7 | TRBV7-2 | TRBD1
ASSQEDGGADTQY | TRBJ2-3 | TRBV4-1 | TRBD2
SASREEKLF | TRBJ1-4 | TRBV20-1 | -
ASNLQVDQPQH | TRBJ1-5 | TRBV7-2 | -
ASSLDGGGREAF | TRBJ1-1 | TRBV11-1 | -
ASSVGQMNTEAF | TRBJ1-1 | TRBV7-9 | TRBD1